This paragraph covers one T cell receptor beta chain sequence. The data were taken from a study of blood T cell repertoires in COVID-19. About the research overall: The study drew acute and convalescent COVID-19 samples from the United States, Italy and Spain. T cells, B-cell-depleted T cells, or PBMCs provided the cDNA or gDNA that served as material.

With 3 bases removed from V and 1 base from J, the gap between germline ends came to 11 bases. This CDR3 region has 15 residues. Germline CDR1 and CDR2: SGHRS and YFSETQ. Original processing methods: The authors estimated nucleated cell counts from reference gene primer amplification. Assay: immunoSEQ multiplex PCR; the TCRdb copy retains only in-frame clones and omits some. The DNA gave D and trimming, while V, J and clone size come from that table. The sample lists nearly 70,000 clones; 91% were seen once. The sequenced material came from peripheral blood. This TCR was recovered from a man aged 40-49 years with COVID-19, enrolled during active disease. The chain recombines TRBV5-1 with TRBJ2-1; D possibly corresponds to TRBD2 (6 bases). CDR3 DNA: TGCGCCAGCAGCTCGCCGGGACTGTCCTACAATGAGCAGTTCTTC. Its protein is CASSSPGLSYNEQFF.